This TCR beta chain is from a study of T cells in Graves' hyperthyroidism and ophthalmopathy. General study points: It was a median around 6 months before onset that the model predicted ophthalmopathy.

TCR beta CDR3 regions were amplified from RNA transcripts. A set of HTBI primers served as the primers for a first-round RT-PCR of the TCR CDR3. TCRdb re-called the multiplex PCR reads through MiXCR, storing one row per CDR3 protein. The table records about 690,000 distinct CDR3 sequences, around 16% of them present only once. The CDR3 is 15 residues long. Trimming pared 0 bases from V and 3 bases from J, leaving 11 bases between. A note on this clonotype: Its antigen is not known.

The clonotype was recovered from a man in his fifties with Graves' hyperthyroidism. The specimen sequenced was blood. The V gene is TRBV12-3 or TRBV12-4, the J gene TRBJ1-1, with D tentatively TRBD1 (5 bases). For the CDR3, the DNA is TGTGCCAGCAGTTTAGCGGGCAGGGTCCACACTGAAGCTTTCTTT. Residues: CASSLAGRVHTEAFF.